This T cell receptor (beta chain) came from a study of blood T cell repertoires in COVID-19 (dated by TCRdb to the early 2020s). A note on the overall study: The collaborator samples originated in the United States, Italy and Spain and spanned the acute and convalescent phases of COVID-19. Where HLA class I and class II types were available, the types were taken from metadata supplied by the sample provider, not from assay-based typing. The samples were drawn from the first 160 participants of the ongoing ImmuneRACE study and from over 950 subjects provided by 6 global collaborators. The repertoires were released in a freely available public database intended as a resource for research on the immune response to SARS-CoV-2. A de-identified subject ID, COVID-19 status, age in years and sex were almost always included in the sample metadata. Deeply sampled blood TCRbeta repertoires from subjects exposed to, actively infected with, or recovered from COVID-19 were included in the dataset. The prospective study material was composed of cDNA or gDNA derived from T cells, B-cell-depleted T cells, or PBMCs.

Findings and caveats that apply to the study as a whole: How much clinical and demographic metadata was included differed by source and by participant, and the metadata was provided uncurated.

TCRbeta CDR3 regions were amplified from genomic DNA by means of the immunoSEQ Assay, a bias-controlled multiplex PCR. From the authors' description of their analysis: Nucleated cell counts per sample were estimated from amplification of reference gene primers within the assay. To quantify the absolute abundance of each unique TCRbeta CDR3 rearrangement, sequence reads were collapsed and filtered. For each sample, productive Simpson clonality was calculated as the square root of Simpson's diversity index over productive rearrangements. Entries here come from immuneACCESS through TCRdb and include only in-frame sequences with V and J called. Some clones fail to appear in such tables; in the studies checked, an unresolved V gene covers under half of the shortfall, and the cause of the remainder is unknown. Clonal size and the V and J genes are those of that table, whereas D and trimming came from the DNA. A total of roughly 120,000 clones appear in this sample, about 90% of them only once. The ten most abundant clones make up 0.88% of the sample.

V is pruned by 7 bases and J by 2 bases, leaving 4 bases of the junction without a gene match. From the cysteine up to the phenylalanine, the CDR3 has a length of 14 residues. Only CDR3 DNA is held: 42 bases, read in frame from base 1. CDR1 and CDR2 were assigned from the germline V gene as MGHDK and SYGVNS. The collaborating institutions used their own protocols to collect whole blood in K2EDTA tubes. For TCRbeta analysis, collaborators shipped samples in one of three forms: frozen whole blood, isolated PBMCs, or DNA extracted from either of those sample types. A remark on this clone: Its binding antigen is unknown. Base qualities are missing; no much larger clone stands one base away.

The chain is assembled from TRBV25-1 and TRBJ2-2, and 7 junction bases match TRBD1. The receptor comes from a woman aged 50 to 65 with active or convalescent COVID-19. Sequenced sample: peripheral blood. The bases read TGTGCCAGCATCGACAGGGCAAACACCGGGGAGCTGTTTTTT. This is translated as CASIDRANTGELFF.